What follows are 21 T cell receptor beta chains derived from one specimen sequenced in a study of response to subunit inactivated influenza vaccine. TCRdb independently ran MiXCR on the RT-PCR reads; one entry per CDR3 protein. The sample consists of approximately 570,000 distinct CDR3 sequences, around 8% of them appearing once. Sequenced here: PBMCs from blood, sampled around 25 months after vaccination. The receptors derive from a man in his fifties or sixties who received an inactivated influenza vaccine.

A remark on this clonotype: A read error may account for a junction end that differs from germline. The V call is TRBV7-9, the J call TRBJ2-3, with D unclear. From germline, CDR1 is SEHNR and CDR2 FQNEAQ (reference sequence). The CDR3 totals 14 residues. The CDR3 spells CASSFGHDTDTQYF. For the CDR3, the DNA is TGTGCCAGCAGCTTTGGCCACGACACAGATACACAGTATTTT.

This clonotype was seen more than once but under ten times. V is TRBV10-3 and J is TRBJ2-5, with 10 bases identical to TRBD2. CDR1 and CDR2 (germline): ENHRY, SYGVKD. The CDR3 spans 16 residues. J was trimmed by 1 base and V by 2 bases; bases with no gene match: 4. Here the CDR3 DNA reads TGTGCCATCAGTGAGATAAGCGGGGGGGGCCAAGAGACCCAGTACTTC. Amino acids: CAISEISGGGQETQYF.

The V gene is TRBV5-1, the J gene TRBJ2-2; tentative D call: TRBD1 (5 bases). Germline-derived CDR1 and CDR2 are SGHRS and YFSETQ. Trimming pared 8 bases from V and 8 bases from J, leaving 13 bases between. The CDR3 has 12 amino acids. The CDR3 bases are TGCGCCAGTAGACAGTATTCGGGGGAGCTGTTTTTT. Protein sequence: CASRQYSGELFF.

The gene calls are TRBV5-1 and TRBJ2-7, with 9 bases aligning to TRBD1. The trim removed 4 bases at V and 2 bases at J, leaving 10 bases unmatched. CDR3 size: 16 residues. Per the germline V gene, CDR1 is SGHRS and CDR2 is YFSETQ. CDR3: CASSPLTGGETYEQYF. DNA of the CDR3: TGCGCCAGCAGCCCGCTGACAGGGGGTGAGACCTACGAGCAGTACTTC.

This clonotype has a count of ten or more. CDR3 in DNA: TGTGCCAGCAGCCAGGGCGGGAACTCCTACGAGCAGTACTTC. Translated: CASSQGGNSYEQYF. V is TRBV4-2 and J is TRBJ2-7, with D possibly TRBD2 on 6 matching bases. Germline V CDR1 and CDR2: LGHNA, YNFKEQ. The CDR3 spans 14 residues. The ends were cut back, 3 bases at V and 0 bases at J, with 9 bases in the middle.

This chain connects TRBV3-1 to TRBJ2-1, with 10 bases lining up with TRBD2. The CDR3 runs to 15 residues. The germline CDR1 and CDR2 sequences are LGHDT and YNNKEL (reference sequence). J gave up 5 bases and V 5 bases, and 6 bases lay outside the gene matches. The CDR3 loop reads CASSALAGVHNEQFF. The CDR3 DNA reads as TGTGCCAGCAGCGCCCTAGCGGGAGTTCACAATGAGCAGTTCTTC.

This clonotype was observed a handful of times. The V and J genes are TRBV20-1 and TRBJ2-7; 10 bases align to TRBD1. Germline V lookup: CDR1 DFQATT, CDR2 SNEGSKA (reference sequence). This CDR3 has 15 amino acids. Germline trimming cut 6 bases from V and 3 bases from J; bases unmatched to any gene: 11. CDR3 sequence: CSAPNPGTGDYEQYF. The DNA for the CDR3 is TGCAGTGCACCTAATCCCGGGACAGGGGACTACGAGCAGTACTTC.

This clonotype has just a few counts. The V gene is TRBV27, the J gene TRBJ1-3; D is undetermined. Germline CDR1 MNHEY, CDR2 SMNVEV (reference sequence). The germline V and J ends were trimmed by 0 bases and 0 bases, with 6 bases remaining between them. The CDR3 extends over 15 amino acids. The chain's CDR3 is CASSLSAVSGNTIYF. As DNA, the CDR3 is TGTGCCAGCAGTTTATCCGCAGTCTCTGGAAACACCATATATTTT.

At least ten counts were recorded for this clonotype. The genes are TRBV29-1 and TRBJ2-3, with TRBD2 matching over 12 bases. Looked up from germline, CDR1 is SQVTM and CDR2 is ANQGSEA. With V trimmed by 2 bases and J by 4 bases, 10 bases remained unmatched. The CDR3 sequence is 17 residues long. The CDR3: CSVEWASGRATADTQYF. As DNA, the CDR3 is TGCAGCGTTGAATGGGCTAGCGGGAGGGCCACCGCAGATACGCAGTATTTT.

This clonotype was observed a few times. The chain combines TRBV7-2 with TRBJ2-7; 7 positions agree with TRBD1. CDR1 and CDR2 (germline): SGHTA, FQGNSA. Germline trimming cut 4 bases from V and 4 bases from J; bases unmatched to any gene: 10. The CDR3 contains 15 residues. The CDR3 loop is CASSSDRAGIYEQYF. The CDR3 DNA is TGTGCCAGCAGCTCCGACAGGGCTGGAATTTACGAGCAGTACTTC.

This clonotype was seen at least ten times. J is TRBJ2-7 and V is TRBV7-6; the D gene could be TRBD1 or TRBD2 (6 bases each). Trimming left V 5 bases short and J 3 bases short, with 11 bases between. The CDR3 is made up of 13 amino acids. Germline lookup yields CDR1 SGHVS and CDR2 FNYEAQ. The CDR3, as DNA: TGTGCCAGCAGCCCGCGGGACAACTACGAGCAGTACTTC. Its translation is CASSPRDNYEQYF.

In this sample, this clonotype turned up a few times. The chain couples TRBV12-3 or TRBV12-4 to TRBJ2-3; tentative D call: TRBD1 (5 bases). The V and J ends lost 6 bases and 8 bases respectively, with 15 bases between them. This CDR3 is built from 13 residues. As DNA, the CDR3 is TGTGCCAGCAGCCCAGCAAGGGGATCTACGCAGTATTTT. Amino acid sequence: CASSPARGSTQYF.

The chain recombines TRBV5-4 with TRBJ2-7; the D is unclear. The CDR3 extends over 14 amino acids. The germline V and J ends were trimmed by 0 bases and 1 base, with 8 bases remaining between them. CDR1 and CDR2 from the germline V gene are SGHNT and YYREEE (reference sequence). This chain's CDR3 is CASSLGSQSYEQYF. In DNA, the CDR3 is TGTGCCAGCAGCTTGGGTTCTCAATCCTACGAGCAGTACTTC.

This clonotype was recorded many times. The chain combines TRBV6-1 with TRBJ1-2; D uncertain. The germline V gene has CDR1 MNHNS and CDR2 SASEGT. The CDR3 is 16 residues long. Trimming left V 7 bases short and J 4 bases short, with 22 bases between. CDR3 residues: CASTLDARRRAYGYTF. The DNA for the CDR3 is TGTGCCAGCACCTTAGACGCTCGGCGGCGGGCCTATGGCTACACCTTC.

There are a few counts of this clonotype. The rearrangement joins TRBV12-3 or TRBV12-4 to TRBJ1-6, with a weak D call TRBD1 (6 bases). The CDR3 runs 14 residues. Trimming removed 6 bases at V and 1 base at J, with 7 bases between. CDR3 amino acids: CASRTGSYNSPLHF. The CDR3 DNA sequence: TGTGCCAGCAGAACAGGGTCCTATAATTCACCCCTCCACTTT.

The chain carries TRBV29-1 and TRBJ2-1; no clear D gene. Trimming pared 6 bases from V and 7 bases from J, leaving 13 bases between. CDR1 and CDR2 from the germline V gene are SQVTM and ANQGSEA. This CDR3 has 12 residues. The CDR3 nucleotides are TGCAGCGTCGCAACGATTGGAAATGAGCAGTTCTTC. This encodes CSVATIGNEQFF.

This clonotype was seen many times. The chain combines TRBV5-1 with TRBJ2-5; D not certain. Trimming stripped 2 bases from V and 0 bases from J, with 5 bases between. Germline values: CDR1 SGHRS, CDR2 YFSETQ. The CDR3 covers 13 residues. The CDR3 loop reads CASSFPDQETQYF. For the CDR3, the DNA is TGCGCCAGCAGCTTCCCTGACCAAGAGACCCAGTACTTC. Variable domain in full (rest from reference TRBV5-1 and TRBJ2-5): KAGVTQTPRYLIKTRGQQVTLSCSPISGHRSVSWYQQTPGQGLQFLFEYFSETQRNKGNFPGRFSGRQFSNSRSEMNVSTLELGDSALYLCASSFPDQETQYFGPGTRLLVL.

This clonotype was counted a few times. The chain couples TRBV29-1 to TRBJ1-2, with no clear D. The CDR3 extends over 13 amino acids. The germline CDR1 and CDR2 sequences are SQVTM and ANQGSEA. V shed 6 bases and J shed 3 bases, with 14 bases lying between them. The CDR3 nucleotides are TGCAGCGTGAGGAGGGAACTCCACTATGGCTACACCTTC. Amino acids: CSVRRELHYGYTF.

This clonotype turned up a few times. V and J are TRBV28 and TRBJ2-1; a weak D match, TRBD2 (6 bases). V shed 4 bases and J shed 9 bases, with 19 bases lying between them. The CDR3 is 15 residues long. From germline, CDR1 is MDHEN and CDR2 SYDVKM. CDR3 coding DNA: TGTGCCAGCAGTTCCCGGGACTTCCCAAGGGGTGAGCAGTTCTTC. Its translation: CASSSRDFPRGEQFF.

This sequence joins TRBV5-5 and TRBJ2-4; D not certain. CDR1 is SGHKS, CDR2 YYEKEE, per germline (reference sequence). The CDR3 is 13 residues long. The V end lost 3 bases, the J end lost 7 bases, and 11 bases lay between the germline ends. In DNA, the CDR3 is TGTGCCAGCAGCTCCCTGTACGATAACATTCAGTACTTC. Encoded protein: CASSSLYDNIQYF.

This clonotype showed up just a few times. The V and J genes are TRBV29-1 and TRBJ2-2; TRBD1 agrees at 7 bases. J was trimmed by 5 bases and V by 7 bases; bases with no gene match: 7. Germline CDR1 reads SQVTM; CDR2 reads ANQGSEA. The CDR3 spans 13 residues. The CDR3: CSATPTGTGELFF. The CDR3, as DNA: TGCAGCGCTACTCCGACAGGGACCGGGGAGCTGTTTTTT.